Below, 3 T cell receptor beta chains from the same sample are listed, as sequenced in a study of shared clonotypes between healthy human individuals. The repertoire was sequenced with immunoSEQ multiplex PCR; TCRdb's copy has only in-frame clones and lacks some. The top ten hold roughly 24% of the sample, which has approximately 720,000 clones, about 90% seen once. Naive CD8 cells lacked CD45RO, underwent positive selection for CCR7 and left out terminally differentiated effector memory CD45RA+ cells. What was sequenced was naive CD8+ T cells sorted from blood. The source is a young man in good health.

V is TRBV19 and J is TRBJ2-1; TRBD1 matches at 8 bases. The length of the CDR3 is 14 residues. Germline CDR1 reads LNHDA; CDR2 reads SQIVND (reference sequence). The V and J ends lost 7 bases and 6 bases, in that order; junction bases with no gene match: 8. The CDR3 region has the DNA TGTGCCAGTACGACAGGGGCCTCTCGCAATGAGCAGTTCTTC. Amino acid sequence: CASTTGASRNEQFF.

This clone showed up just once. The same CDR3 also results from other DNA sequences found in this sample. The chain combines TRBV27 with TRBJ2-3; 12 bases agree with TRBD2. In germline, CDR1 is MNHEY, CDR2 SMNVEV (reference sequence). The V and J ends lost 2 bases and 6 bases, in that order; junction bases with no gene match: 6. CDR3 length: 16 amino acids. CDR3 in amino acids: CASSLVLAGGPDTQYF. In nucleotides, the CDR3 is TGTGCCAGCAGTTTAGTCCTAGCGGGAGGGCCTGATACGCAGTATTTT.

The gene calls are TRBV7-9 and TRBJ2-7; TRBD1 aligns across 10 bases. V was clipped by 2 bases and J by 7 bases; unmatched bases: 5. This CDR3 region has 14 residues. Looked up from germline, CDR1 is SEHNR and CDR2 is FQNEAQ (reference sequence). CDR3 DNA: TGTGCCAGCAGCTTAAGACAGGGGGCTGGGGAGCAGTACTTC. It encodes CASSLRQGAGEQYF. The full variable domain, its missing parts supplied by reference TRBV7-9 and TRBJ2-7, is DTGVSQNPRHKITKRGQNVTFRCDPISEHNRLYWYRQTLGQGPEFLTYFQNEAQLEKSRLLSDRFSAERPKGSFSTLEIQRTEQGDSAMYLCASSLRQGAGEQYFGPGTRLTVT.